One T cell receptor (beta chain) is described in this entry. The antigen remains undetermined. The data belong to a study of cytomegalovirus exposure and HLA in healthy donors. Study-wide context: HLA-typed donors were the source of about 85 million unique TCRs held in an early data release. Study findings and constraints: Among TCR beta chains, those listed as cytomegalovirus-associated numbered some 160. There was a cluster of highly shared sequence variants that was likely a sequencing artifact.

PCR was performed using 60 Vbeta and 13 Jbeta primers. Repertoires were generated with immunoSEQ multiplex PCR, while TCRdb's copy carries only in-frame clones and drops some. This sample has roughly 140,000 clones, with 80% found just once. CDR3 length: 13 amino acids. Trimming removed 5 bases from V and 10 bases from J; junction bases left unmatched: 5. Germline loops: CDR1 MGHDK, CDR2 SYGVNS. The V and J genes are TRBV25-1 and TRBJ1-6; TRBD1 matches at 7 bases. The sample taken for sequencing was PBMCs. This TCR was sampled from a man aged 40-50 years in good health and CMV-seronegative. The CDR3 spells CASSPGQTSPLHF. In nucleotides, the CDR3 is TGTGCCAGCAGTCCGGGACAGACATCACCCCTCCACTTT.